The present T cell receptor beta chain was sequenced within a study of blood T cell repertoires in COVID-19. The CDR3 runs to 16 residues. V was pared by 2 bases and J by 1 base, with 15 bases between. CDR1 is SGHNT, CDR2 YYREEE, per germline (reference sequence). The repertoire was sequenced with immunoSEQ multiplex PCR; TCRdb's copy has only in-frame clones and lacks some. Of around 200,000 clones listed, more than 80% are singletons. The clonotype comes from a woman of 80 years or more with acute or convalescent COVID-19. The sequenced sample consisted of peripheral blood. The rearrangement uses TRBV5-4 and TRBJ1-1, with TRBD1 as a possible D gene (5 bases). The CDR3 DNA sequence: TGTGCCAGCAGCTTAGGACATCCAACGGGGAACACTGAAGCTTTCTTT. Its protein is CASSLGHPTGNTEAFF.